The next 9 T cell receptor beta chains were all read from a single sample in a study of T cell changes during pregnancy in multiple sclerosis. Sequencing used immunoSEQ multiplex PCR; TCRdb keeps in-frame clones, though not all of them. This table holds over 25,000 clones, 70% to 90% found once. Sequenced material: CD8+ T cells from peripheral blood mononuclear cells, taken in the third trimester of pregnancy. The receptors were gathered from a female donor with multiple sclerosis, enrolled in a pregnancy study.

J is TRBJ2-3 and V is TRBV5-1, with 11 bases matching TRBD1. The junction had 2 bases not matched to a gene; V was cut back by 2 bases and J by 0 bases. Germline CDR1 reads SGHRS; CDR2 reads YFSETQ. The CDR3 loop spans 16 amino acids. CDR3 nucleotides: TGCGCCAGCAGCTTCCGGGACAGGGGGAGCACAGATACGCAGTATTTT. This translates into CASSFRDRGSTDTQYF.

The genes are TRBV10-2 and TRBJ2-7; possibly TRBD1 for D (5 bases). The germline V gene encodes CDR1 WSHSY and CDR2 SAAADI. Trimming stripped 4 bases from V and 2 bases from J, with 6 bases between. This CDR3 comprises 12 residues. The CDR3 region is CASSVDTYEQYF. CDR3 nucleotides: TGCGCCAGCAGTGTGGACACCTACGAGCAGTACTTC.

J is TRBJ2-2 and V is TRBV6-5, with D unclear. CDR1 and CDR2 from the germline V gene are MNHEY and SVGAGI. V lost 3 bases to trimming and J lost 6 bases, with 8 bases between them. The CDR3 runs 13 residues. The CDR3 sequence is CASSYAVAGELFF. DNA for the CDR3: TGTGCCAGCAGTTATGCGGTCGCCGGGGAGCTGTTTTTT.

In its sample, this clone was seen once. The gene calls are TRBV7-2 and TRBJ1-5; tentatively, D is TRBD1 (5 bases). The CDR3 runs to 16 residues. The V end was cut by 5 bases, the J end by 1 base, with 15 bases between. Germline lookup yields CDR1 SGHTA and CDR2 FQGNSA. CDR3 region: CASSNRGGLSNQPQHF. CDR3 nucleotides: TGTGCCAGCAGCAACCGCGGGGGGTTGAGCAATCAGCCCCAGCATTTT.

This clone was seen just once. This rearrangement joins TRBV4-2 to TRBJ1-2, with 8 bases aligning to TRBD1. Trimming cost V 5 bases and J 2 bases; bases outside gene matches: 1. Germline values: CDR1 LGHNA, CDR2 YNFKEQ. The CDR3 has 13 amino acids. The chain's CDR3 is CASSRQGNYGYTF. CDR3 sequence (DNA): TGTGCCAGCAGCAGACAGGGGAACTATGGCTACACCTTC.

The V and J genes are TRBV15 and TRBJ2-1, with D maybe TRBD1 (5 bases). V gave up 0 bases and J gave up 8 bases, with 11 bases separating them. CDR1 LNHNV and CDR2 YYDKDF come from the germline V gene (reference sequence). This CDR3 is built from 14 residues. CDR3 coding DNA: TGTGCCACCAGCAGAGATGGGGCGTTGGATGAGCAGTTCTTC. It encodes CATSRDGALDEQFF.

CDR3 sequence (DNA): TGTGCCAGCAGGTCGGACATGTCCTACGAGCAGTACTTC. Translation: CASRSDMSYEQYF. J is TRBJ2-7 and V is TRBV6-1; a possible D gene is TRBD1 (5 bases). The CDR3 runs to 13 residues. Germline values: CDR1 MNHNS, CDR2 SASEGT. Trimming stripped 6 bases from V and 1 base from J, with 10 bases between.

The gene calls are TRBV4-1 and TRBJ2-7; 7 positions match TRBD1. This CDR3 is 14 amino acids long. Germline V gene sequence: CDR1 MGHRA, CDR2 YSYEKL. The V gene end was trimmed by 2 bases and the J gene end by 5 bases; junction bases not matched to a gene: 6. CDR3 coding DNA: TGCGCCAGCAGCCAACGACAGGGCCGCAACGAGCAGTACTTC. This gives the protein CASSQRQGRNEQYF.

This sequence joins TRBV2 and TRBJ2-5, with TRBD1 as a possible D gene (6 bases). CDR3 size: 16 residues. Trimming removed 6 bases at V and 4 bases at J, with 21 bases between. The germline V gene encodes CDR1 SNHLY and CDR2 FYNNEI. This chain's CDR3 is CASRPGTIGEGETQYF. As DNA, the CDR3 is TGTGCCAGCAGACCCGGGACAATCGGCGAGGGAGAGACCCAGTACTTC. Together with reference TRBV2 and TRBJ2-5, the CDR3 gives the full variable domain: EPEVTQTPSHQVTQMGQEVILRCVPISNHLYFYWYRQILGQKVEFLVSFYNNEISEKSEIFDDQFSVERPDGSNFTLKIRSTKLEDSAMYFCASRPGTIGEGETQYFGPGTRLLVL.